The clone carrying this T cell receptor (beta chain) appeared a few times. What it recognizes is unknown. The sample originates from a study of T cell repertoires in cytomegalovirus infection. The CDR3 covers 16 residues. V was pared by 6 bases and J by 3 bases, with 11 bases of the junction left unmatched. CDR1 is MNHEY and CDR2 is SVGEGT in the germline V gene. TCRdb analysed the reads with MiXCR anew, one entry per CDR3 protein. The data hold approximately 76,000 distinct CDR3 sequences, with about 37% observed a single time. The origin of this receptor is a human donor in good health (CMV status not recorded). Some clones in this sample may be carry-over from other donors' samples. Here the sequenced sample was CD8+ T cells from cultured PBMCs, taken from culture after CMV antigen stimulation. The rearrangement joins TRBV6-2 or TRBV6-3 to TRBJ2-1; 7 nucleotides match TRBD1. The DNA of the CDR3 is TGTGCCAGCAGCTTTCCAGGGGGTTCTGACTACAATGAGCAGTTCTTC. Translating gives CASSFPGGSDYNEQFF.